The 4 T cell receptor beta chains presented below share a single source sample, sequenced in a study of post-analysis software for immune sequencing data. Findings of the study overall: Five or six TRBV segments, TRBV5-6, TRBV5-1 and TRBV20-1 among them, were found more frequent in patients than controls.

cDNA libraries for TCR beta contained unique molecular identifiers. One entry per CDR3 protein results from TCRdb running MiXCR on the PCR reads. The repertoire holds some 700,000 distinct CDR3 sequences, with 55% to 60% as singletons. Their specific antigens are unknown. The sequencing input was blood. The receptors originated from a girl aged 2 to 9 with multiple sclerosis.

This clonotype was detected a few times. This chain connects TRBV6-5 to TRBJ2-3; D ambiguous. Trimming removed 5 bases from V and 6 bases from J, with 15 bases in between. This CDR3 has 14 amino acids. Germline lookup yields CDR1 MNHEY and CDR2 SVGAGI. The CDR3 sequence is CASSRTKPWDTQYF. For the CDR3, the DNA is TGTGCCAGCAGTCGTACTAAGCCGTGGGATACGCAGTATTTT.

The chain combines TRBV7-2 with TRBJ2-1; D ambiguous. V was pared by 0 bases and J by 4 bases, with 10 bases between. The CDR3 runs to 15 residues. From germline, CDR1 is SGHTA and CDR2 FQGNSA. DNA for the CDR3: TGTGCCAGCAGCTTAGCGGTGAACGGGTACAATGAGCAGTTCTTC. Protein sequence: CASSLAVNGYNEQFF.

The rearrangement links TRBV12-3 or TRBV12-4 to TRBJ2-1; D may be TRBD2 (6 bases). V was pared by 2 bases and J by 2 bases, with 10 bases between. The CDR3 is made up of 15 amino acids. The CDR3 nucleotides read TGTGCCAGCAGTTTACGGAGGGGCACCTACAATGAGCAGTTCTTC. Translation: CASSLRRGTYNEQFF.

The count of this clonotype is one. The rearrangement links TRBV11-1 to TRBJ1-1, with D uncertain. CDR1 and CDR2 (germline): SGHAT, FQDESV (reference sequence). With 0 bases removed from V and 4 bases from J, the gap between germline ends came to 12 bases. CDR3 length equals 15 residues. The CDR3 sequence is CASSLAPGAGTEAFF. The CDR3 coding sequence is TGTGCCAGCAGCTTAGCGCCGGGCGCTGGCACTGAAGCTTTCTTT.